This TCR beta chain was observed in a study of cytomegalovirus exposure and HLA in healthy donors. The wider study: Early release data held 75 million to 100 million unique TCRs from HLA-typed donors.

Healthy donors of bone marrow made up the group. On this clone: The target antigen is unknown.

V lost 8 bases to trimming and J lost 2 bases; unmatched junction nucleotides: 6. The CDR3 runs 13 residues. CDR1 is LGHNA, CDR2 YNFKEQ, per germline. It was with 60 Vbeta and 13 Jbeta primers that the PCR ran. Repertoires were generated with immunoSEQ multiplex PCR, while TCRdb's copy carries only in-frame clones and drops some. The table has approximately 110,000 clones, roughly 77% seen once. Whole-study results and caveats: TCR beta chain V- and J-gene trimming was linked, in a later analysis, to a missense variant in DCLRE1C. Overall, approximately 150 TCR beta chains were annotated as cytomegalovirus-associated.

The rearrangement joins TRBV4-2 to TRBJ2-7; TRBD1 aligns across 7 bases. This sequence originates from a woman aged 30 to 39 in good health and CMV-seronegative. The sequenced sample consisted of PBMCs. The CDR3 DNA follows: TGTGCCAGCGCCGAGACAGGGACCTACGAGCAGTACTTC. Encoded protein: CASAETGTYEQYF.